Each of the 20 T cell receptor beta chains below was sequenced from the same sample in a study of cytomegalovirus exposure and HLA in healthy donors (dated by TCRdb to about 2017). The library was produced with the immunoSEQ multiplex PCR assay. For the multiplex PCR, a mixture combining 60 forward primers for TCR Vbeta segments and 13 reverse primers for TCR Jbeta segments was used. TCRdb retrieved this table from immuneACCESS and kept in-frame rearrangements only. Not all clones are present; in checked studies, unresolved V genes account for under half, and no reason is known for the remainder. In all, the sample holds 200,000 to 250,000 clones, and around 83% of those were seen once. The top ten constitute about a tenth of the sample. Sequenced: PBMCs. Receptors originate from a woman in her forties or fifties in good health and CMV-seropositive.

This clone has just one count. The J gene is TRBJ2-3, the V gene TRBV6-6; the match to TRBD2 covers 11 bases. CDR3 size: 15 residues. With V trimmed by 5 bases and J by 1 base, 2 bases remained unmatched. The germline V gene has CDR1 MNHNY and CDR2 SVGAGI (reference sequence). The CDR3 is CASSQLAGGTDTQYF. CDR3 DNA sequence: TGTGCCAGCAGTCAACTAGCGGGGGGCACAGATACGCAGTATTTT.

This clone was counted only a few times. V is TRBV7-8 and J is TRBJ1-4; a weak D match, TRBD1 (5 bases). V gave up 0 bases and J gave up 8 bases, with 13 bases separating them. Per germline, CDR1 SGHVS and CDR2 FQNEAQ. The CDR3 is made up of 15 amino acids. Here the CDR3 reads CASSLASGFVEKLFF. DNA of the CDR3: TGTGCCAGCAGCTTAGCTTCAGGGTTTGTGGAAAAACTGTTTTTT.

This chain uses TRBV11-1 with TRBJ2-1; 7 nucleotides match TRBD1. Trimming cost V 7 bases and J 4 bases; bases outside gene matches: 7. This CDR3 has 14 amino acids. Germline V lookup: CDR1 SGHAT, CDR2 FQDESV (reference sequence). The CDR3 here is CASTLDRPYNEQFF. The CDR3 DNA is TGTGCCAGCACCTTGGACAGGCCATACAATGAGCAGTTCTTC.

The J gene is TRBJ2-3, the V gene TRBV19; 7 nucleotides align to TRBD1. This CDR3 is built from 14 residues. V lost 7 bases, J lost 1 base, and 5 bases stayed unmatched. In germline, CDR1 is LNHDA, CDR2 SQIVND (reference sequence). CDR3 sequence (DNA): TGTGCCAGTAAGGGAACAGGGGGCACAGATACGCAGTATTTT. Protein sequence: CASKGTGGTDTQYF.

J is TRBJ1-5 and V is TRBV23-1; the D is unclear. TRBV23-1 is sorted into the ORF group, with uncertain function. Trimming left V 7 bases short and J 9 bases short, with 22 bases between. CDR3 length: 15 amino acids. This chain's CDR3 is CASTRAGPIRRPQHF. The CDR3 region has the DNA TGCGCCAGCACCCGGGCGGGTCCGATCCGGAGGCCCCAGCATTTT.

The chain carries TRBV11-3 and TRBJ2-2; 11 bases map to TRBD1. The CDR3 has 16 residues. J lost 5 bases, V lost 5 bases, and 7 bases had no gene match. Germline CDR1 is SGHNT and CDR2 is YENEEA. The CDR3 sequence is CASSTGQGVWTGELFF. CDR3 coding DNA: TGTGCCAGCAGCACGGGACAGGGGGTATGGACCGGGGAGCTGTTTTTT.

The chain is built from TRBV28 and TRBJ2-5; 9 nucleotides match TRBD2. The trim removed 5 bases at V and 2 bases at J, leaving 3 bases unmatched. The CDR3 extends over 14 amino acids. The germline V gene encodes CDR1 MDHEN and CDR2 SYDVKM. Here the CDR3 reads CASSRAGGQETQYF. The CDR3 DNA sequence: TGTGCCAGCAGTAGAGCGGGGGGACAAGAGACCCAGTACTTC.

This sequence joins TRBV14 and TRBJ2-3, with 9 bases identical to TRBD2. The germline gives CDR1 SGHDN, CDR2 FVKESK. V was clipped by 0 bases and J by 4 bases; unmatched bases: 8. The CDR3 extends over 17 amino acids. CDR3 sequence reads: CASSQDPSGGLSDTQYF. CDR3 nucleotide sequence: TGTGCCAGCAGCCAAGATCCGAGCGGGGGGTTGTCAGATACGCAGTATTTT.

The rearrangement links TRBV25-1 to TRBJ2-7; D perhaps matches TRBD2 (7 bases). The CDR3 runs 16 residues. From germline, CDR1 is MGHDK and CDR2 SYGVNS. V lost 5 bases and J 0 bases, leaving 17 bases between the germline ends. The CDR3 nucleotides are TGTGCCAGCAGTACCCAAGGGGGGGCAAACTCCTACGAGCAGTACTTC. Encoded protein: CASSTQGGANSYEQYF.

The chain recombines TRBV7-9 with TRBJ1-1; no definite D call. V shed 4 bases and J shed 0 bases, with 15 bases lying between them. CDR3 length equals 16 residues. Per germline, CDR1 SEHNR and CDR2 FQNEAQ (reference sequence). In DNA, the CDR3 is TGTGCCAGCAGCTCAACAGAGAACTCTATGAACACTGAAGCTTTCTTT. Amino acids: CASSSTENSMNTEAFF.

The sample holds a few counts of this clone. V is TRBV5-1 and J is TRBJ2-1, with D perhaps TRBD1 (8 bases). Trimming stripped 4 bases from V and 6 bases from J, with 17 bases between. The CDR3 spans 15 residues. Germline V CDR1 and CDR2: SGHRS, YFSETQ. For the CDR3, the DNA is TGCGCCAGCAGCCCGATGACAGGGGAGGGCAATGAGCAGTTCTTC. This codes for CASSPMTGEGNEQFF.

As DNA, the CDR3 is TGTGCCAGCAGCGTAGCCGGGACTAGCTCCTACGAGCAGTACTTC. Residues: CASSVAGTSSYEQYF. V usage is TRBV9 and J usage is TRBJ2-7; 8 nucleotides align to TRBD2. Looked up from germline, CDR1 is SGDLS and CDR2 is YYNGEE. The CDR3 length is 15 residues. J gave up 0 bases and V 0 bases, and 2 bases lay outside the gene matches.

The V gene is TRBV6-1, the J gene TRBJ2-2; 10 bases fit TRBD1. The CDR3 has 14 residues. After removal of 6 bases from V and 7 bases from J, the junction contained 5 bases not matched to a gene. CDR1 MNHNS and CDR2 SASEGT come from the germline V gene. The CDR3 coding sequence is TGTGCCAGCAGCCGACAGGGGGCAATCGGGGAGCTGTTTTTT. Translating gives CASSRQGAIGELFF.

The chain employs TRBV6-5 and TRBJ1-4; D might be TRBD1 (6 bases). Trimming took 8 bases from V and 7 from J, leaving 20 bases between them. The CDR3 is 15 residues long. Looked up from germline, CDR1 is MNHEY and CDR2 is SVGAGI. The DNA for the CDR3 is TGTGCCAGCGGCCACGAGTATAGGGGGAGTGAAAAACTGTTTTTT. Its translation is CASGHEYRGSEKLFF.

CDR3 loop: CASSRDSRNNEQFF. The CDR3 DNA is TGTGCCAGCTCACGGGACAGTCGGAACAATGAGCAGTTCTTC. The chain links TRBV18 to TRBJ2-1; 7 positions agree with TRBD1. The CDR3 sequence is 14 residues long. CDR1 and CDR2 (germline): KGHSH, LQKENI. Trimming removed 4 bases from V and 5 bases from J; junction bases left unmatched: 5.

The rearrangement links TRBV28 to TRBJ2-7, with D possibly matching TRBD1 (6 bases). Between the trimmed V and J ends, which lost 3 bases and 6 bases, there was a span of 18 bases. CDR3 size: 15 residues. CDR1 and CDR2 (germline): MDHEN, SYDVKM. Written as DNA, the CDR3 is TGTGCCAGCAGTTTCCCCAGGGGATCATTCGCCGAGCAGTACTTC. Its protein product is CASSFPRGSFAEQYF.

This clone has just one count. The V and J genes are TRBV19 and TRBJ1-5; D perhaps matches TRBD1 (5 bases). The CDR3 loop spans 17 amino acids. CDR1 LNHDA and CDR2 SQIVND come from the germline V gene (reference sequence). V lost 10 bases and J 0 bases, leaving 22 bases between the germline ends. DNA of the CDR3: TGTGCCACCCAGAACTCGGCAGGGCCATATAGCAATCAGCCCCAGCATTTT. Its protein product is CATQNSAGPYSNQPQHF.

This chain links TRBV7-6 with TRBJ1-2; D is possibly TRBD1 (6 bases). The CDR3 is 16 amino acids. Per germline, CDR1 SGHVS and CDR2 FNYEAQ. Trimming took off 5 bases at V and 6 bases at J, with 22 bases between the two ends. CDR3 residues: CASSPSQVGAGDGYTF. The CDR3 DNA sequence: TGTGCCAGCAGCCCATCCCAGGTGGGGGCTGGGGATGGCTACACCTTC. Variable domain in full (rest from reference TRBV7-6 and TRBJ1-2): GAGVSQSPRYKVTKRGQDVALRCDPISGHVSLYWYRQALGQGPEFLTYFNYEAQQDKSGLPNDRFSAERPEGSISTLTIQRTEQRDSAMYRCASSPSQVGAGDGYTFGSGTRLTVV.

V gene TRBV7-9 combines with J gene TRBJ2-7; D gene unclear. V was shortened by 2 bases and J by 2 bases, with 10 bases between the two germline ends. The CDR3 totals 14 residues. Germline assignment: CDR1 SEHNR and CDR2 FQNEAQ (reference sequence). The chain's CDR3 is CASSLSGPAYEQYF. Here the CDR3 DNA reads TGTGCCAGCAGCTTATCTGGGCCCGCCTACGAGCAGTACTTC.

The chain carries TRBV7-8 and TRBJ1-4; D possibly corresponds to TRBD1 (5 bases). Trimming stripped 7 bases from V and 3 bases from J, with 15 bases between. The CDR3 has 15 amino acids. Germline V gene sequence: CDR1 SGHVS, CDR2 FQNEAQ. Written as DNA, the CDR3 is TGTGCCAGCATGGCTCCCGGGGGGGCTAATGAAAAACTGTTTTTT. Protein sequence: CASMAPGGANEKLFF.